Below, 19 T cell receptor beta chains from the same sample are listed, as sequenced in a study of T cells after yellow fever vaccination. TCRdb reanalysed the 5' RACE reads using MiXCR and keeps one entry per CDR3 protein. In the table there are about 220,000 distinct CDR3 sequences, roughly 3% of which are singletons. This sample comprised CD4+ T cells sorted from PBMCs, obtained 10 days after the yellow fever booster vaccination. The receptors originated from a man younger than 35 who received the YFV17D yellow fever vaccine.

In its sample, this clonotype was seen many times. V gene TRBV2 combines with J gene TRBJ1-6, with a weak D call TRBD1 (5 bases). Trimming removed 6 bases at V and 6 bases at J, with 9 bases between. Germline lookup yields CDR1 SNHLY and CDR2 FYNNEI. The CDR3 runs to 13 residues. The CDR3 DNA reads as TGTGCCAGCAGCCCGGGGCCTAATTCACCCCTCCACTTT. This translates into CASSPGPNSPLHF.

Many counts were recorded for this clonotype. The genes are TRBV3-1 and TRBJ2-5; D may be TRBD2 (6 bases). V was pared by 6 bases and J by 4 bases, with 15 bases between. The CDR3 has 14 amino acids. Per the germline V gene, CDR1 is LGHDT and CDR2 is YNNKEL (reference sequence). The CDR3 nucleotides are TGTGCCAGCAGTCCGGGAGAAGGGTTAGAGACCCAGTACTTC. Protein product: CASSPGEGLETQYF.

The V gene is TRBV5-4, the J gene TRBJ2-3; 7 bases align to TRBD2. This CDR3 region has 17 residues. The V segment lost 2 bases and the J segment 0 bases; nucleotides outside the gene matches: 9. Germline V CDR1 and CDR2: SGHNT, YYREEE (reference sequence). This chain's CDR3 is CASSLRGGSSSTDTQYF. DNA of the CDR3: TGTGCCAGCAGCTTACGCGGGGGATCTTCTAGCACAGATACGCAGTATTTT.

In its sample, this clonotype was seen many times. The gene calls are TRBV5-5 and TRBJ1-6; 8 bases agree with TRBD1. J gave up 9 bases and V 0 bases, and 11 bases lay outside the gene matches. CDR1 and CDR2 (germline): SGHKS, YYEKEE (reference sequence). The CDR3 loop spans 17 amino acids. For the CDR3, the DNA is TGTGCCAGCAGCTTGGGCCAGGGGGCCGGGTACGCTTCACCCCTCCACTTT. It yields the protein CASSLGQGAGYASPLHF.

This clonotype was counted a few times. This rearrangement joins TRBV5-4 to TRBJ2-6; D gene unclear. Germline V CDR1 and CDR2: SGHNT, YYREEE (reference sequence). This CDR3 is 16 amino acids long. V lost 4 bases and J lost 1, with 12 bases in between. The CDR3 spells CASSAFAQSGANVLTF. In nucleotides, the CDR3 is TGTGCCAGCAGCGCATTCGCTCAGTCTGGGGCCAACGTCCTGACTTTC.

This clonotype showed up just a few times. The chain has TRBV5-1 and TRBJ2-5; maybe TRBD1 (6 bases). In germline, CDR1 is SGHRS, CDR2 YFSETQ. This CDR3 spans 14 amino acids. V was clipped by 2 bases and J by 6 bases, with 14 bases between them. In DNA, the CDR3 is TGCGCCAGCAGCTTCGGGCAGGGGATAAAGACCCAGTACTTC. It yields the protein CASSFGQGIKTQYF.

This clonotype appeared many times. The CDR3 DNA reads TGTGCCAGCAGCTTAAGTCTCGCCGGCTCCCAGTATTTT. Translation gives CASSLSLAGSQYF. This chain uses TRBV7-2 with TRBJ2-3; no firm D call. Trimming took off 2 bases at V and 12 bases at J, with 15 bases between the two ends. CDR1 is SGHTA, CDR2 FQGNSA, per germline. This CDR3 contains 13 residues.

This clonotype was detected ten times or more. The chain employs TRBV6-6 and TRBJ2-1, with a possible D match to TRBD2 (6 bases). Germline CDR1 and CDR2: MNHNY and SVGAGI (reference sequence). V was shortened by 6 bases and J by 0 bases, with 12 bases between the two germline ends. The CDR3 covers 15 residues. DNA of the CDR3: TGTGCCAGCAGATCTAGCGCGGGCTCCTACAATGAGCAGTTCTTC. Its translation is CASRSSAGSYNEQFF.

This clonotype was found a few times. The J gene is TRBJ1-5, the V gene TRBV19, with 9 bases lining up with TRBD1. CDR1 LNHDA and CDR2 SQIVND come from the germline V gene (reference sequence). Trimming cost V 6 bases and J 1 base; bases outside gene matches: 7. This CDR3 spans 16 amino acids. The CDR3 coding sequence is TGTGCCAGTAGCCCCCGGGACAGGGTAAGCAATCAGCCCCAGCATTTT. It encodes CASSPRDRVSNQPQHF.

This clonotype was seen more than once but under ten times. The CDR3 is CASSVGRGTDTQYF. The CDR3 nucleotides are TGCGCCAGCAGCGTGGGGCGCGGCACAGATACGCAGTATTTT. This rearrangement joins TRBV5-1 to TRBJ2-3; a possible D gene is TRBD1 (5 bases). Germline V lookup: CDR1 SGHRS, CDR2 YFSETQ. CDR3 length: 14 amino acids. V was clipped by 4 bases and J by 1 base, with 10 bases between them. The variable domain in full, completed from reference TRBV5-1 and TRBJ2-3, reads KAGVTQTPRYLIKTRGQQVTLSCSPISGHRSVSWYQQTPGQGLQFLFEYFSETQRNKGNFPGRFSGRQFSNSRSEMNVSTLELGDSALYLCASSVGRGTDTQYFGPGTRLTVL.

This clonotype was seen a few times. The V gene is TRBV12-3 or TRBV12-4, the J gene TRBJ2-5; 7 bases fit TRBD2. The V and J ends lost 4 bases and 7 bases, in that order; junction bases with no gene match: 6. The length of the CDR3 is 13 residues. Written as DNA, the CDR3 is TGTGCCAGCAGTTCTAGCGGACTATGGACCCAGTACTTC. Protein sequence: CASSSSGLWTQYF.

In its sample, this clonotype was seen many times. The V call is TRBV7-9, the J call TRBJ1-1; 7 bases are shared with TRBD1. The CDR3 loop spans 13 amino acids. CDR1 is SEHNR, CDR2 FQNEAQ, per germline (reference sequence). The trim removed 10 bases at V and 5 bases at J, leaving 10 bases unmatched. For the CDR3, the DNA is TGTGCCACCCAGGGGGGGGCCAGGACTGAAGCTTTCTTT. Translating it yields CATQGGARTEAFF.

The chain's CDR3 is CASRGGTTVGQPQHF. CDR3 nucleotide sequence: TGTGCCAGTCGGGGGGGTACGACCGTAGGTCAGCCCCAGCATTTT. V gene TRBV12-3 or TRBV12-4 combines with J gene TRBJ1-5; perhaps TRBD1 as D (5 bases). This CDR3 comprises 15 residues. V dropped 9 bases and J dropped 6 bases, with 21 bases sitting between them.

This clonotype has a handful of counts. CDR3 protein: CSARDFGGGYEQYF. CDR3 bases: TGCAGTGCTAGAGATTTTGGAGGGGGCTACGAGCAGTACTTC. This chain joins TRBV20-1 and TRBJ2-7; D may match TRBD1 or TRBD2 (6 bases each). V shed 0 bases and J shed 3 bases, with 12 bases lying between them. Looked up from germline, CDR1 is DFQATT and CDR2 is SNEGSKA (reference sequence). The CDR3 covers 14 residues.

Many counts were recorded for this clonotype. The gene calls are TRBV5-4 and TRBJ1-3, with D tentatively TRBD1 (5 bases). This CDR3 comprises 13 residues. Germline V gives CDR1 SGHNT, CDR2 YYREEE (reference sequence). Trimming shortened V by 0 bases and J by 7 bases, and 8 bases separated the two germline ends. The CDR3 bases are TGTGCCAGCAGCTTGGCCCAGGGCAACACCATATATTTT. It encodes CASSLAQGNTIYF.

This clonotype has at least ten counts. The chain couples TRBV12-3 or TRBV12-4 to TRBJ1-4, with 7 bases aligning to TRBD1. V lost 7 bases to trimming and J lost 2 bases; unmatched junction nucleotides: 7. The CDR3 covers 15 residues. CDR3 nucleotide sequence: TGTGCCAGCACCCTTCGGGACAGTACTAATGAAAAACTGTTTTTT. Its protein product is CASTLRDSTNEKLFF.

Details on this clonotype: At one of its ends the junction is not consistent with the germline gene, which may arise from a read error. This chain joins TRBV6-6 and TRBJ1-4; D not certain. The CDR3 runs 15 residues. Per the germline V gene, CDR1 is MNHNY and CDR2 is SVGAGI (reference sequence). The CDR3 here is CASSYDPATNEKLIF. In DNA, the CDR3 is TGTGCCAGCAGTTACGACCCGGCAACTAATGAAAAACTGATTTTT.

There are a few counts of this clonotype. This CDR3 is CASSLNAGGLGESYNEQFF. CDR3 sequence (DNA): TGCGCCAGCAGCTTGAATGCGGGGGGGCTCGGAGAGTCCTACAATGAGCAGTTCTTC. The chain joins TRBV5-1 to TRBJ2-1; 9 bases map to TRBD2. Germline V gene sequence: CDR1 SGHRS, CDR2 YFSETQ. CDR3 size: 19 residues. J was trimmed by 1 base and V by 1 base; bases with no gene match: 12.

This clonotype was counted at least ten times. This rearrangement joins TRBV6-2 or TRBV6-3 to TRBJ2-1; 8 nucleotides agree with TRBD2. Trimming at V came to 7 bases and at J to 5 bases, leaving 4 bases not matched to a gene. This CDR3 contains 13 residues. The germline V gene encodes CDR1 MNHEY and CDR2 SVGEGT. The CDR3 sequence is CASMLAGNNEQFF. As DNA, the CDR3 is TGTGCCAGCATGCTAGCGGGCAACAATGAGCAGTTCTTC.